The TCR beta chain under discussion was sequenced for a study of shared clonotypes between healthy human individuals. Broader study findings: The authors expected sequencing depth to affect clonotype sharing among donors. Roughly 5% of naive CD4 clonotypes were common to a handful of donors. Naive subsets generally exceeded memory subsets in estimated richness.

This CDR3 has 16 amino acids. The germline V gene has CDR1 SGHDN and CDR2 FVKESK. Trimming removed 0 bases from V and 2 bases from J, with 12 bases in between. As regards this clone: As yet, its antigen is unknown.

Deep level was the assay's run setting. Assay used: immunoSEQ multiplex PCR; TCRdb lists only in-frame clones, some missing. The table includes more than 500,000 clones, roughly 95% detected once. The sample was naive CD4+ T cells sorted from blood. Indicated subset: CD45RA+ positively selected. The rearrangement uses TRBV14 and TRBJ2-3; maybe TRBD2 (6 bases). The receptor comes from a woman aged 30 to 39 in good health. CDR3 DNA sequence: TGTGCCAGCAGCCAAGATCGGTCTAGCGACACAGATACGCAGTATTTT. It is translated as CASSQDRSSDTDTQYF.